This entry is about one T cell receptor (beta chain). What it binds is unknown. One end of the junction varies from germline; a read error may be responsible. The data were obtained in a study of a mutant IDH1 vaccine in newly diagnosed glioma. Time point defined: week 23, last vaccination. The investigators gave 300 ug of mutant IDH1 20-mer peptide in each vaccine dose, together with topical imiquimod. Sequencing used immunoSEQ multiplex PCR; TCRdb keeps in-frame clones, though not all of them. Of around 60,000 clones listed, 80% to 90% are singletons. Germline loops: CDR1 SGHVS, CDR2 FNYEAQ. The CDR3 spans 15 residues.

The chain links TRBV7-6 to TRBJ2-7; 8 bases line up with TRBD1. The sequence was obtained from a man aged 25 to 45 with glioma. The sequencing here drew on PBMCs, taken from a glioma patient whose treatment included an IDH1 peptide vaccine. The CDR3 bases are TGTACCAGCAGCTTAGACAGGGGCCTGTCCTACGAGCAGTACTTC. Protein product: CTSSLDRGLSYEQYF.